These T cell receptor beta chains were read from a single sample in a study of blood T cell repertoires in COVID-19. Assay: immunoSEQ multiplex PCR; the TCRdb copy retains only in-frame clones and omits some. The table lists 210,000 or so clones, about four fifths of them singletons. What was sequenced was PBMCs or T cells enriched from blood (not recorded which). All receptors come from a woman between 45 and 65 years old with acute COVID-19. Both conserved end residues are part of each CDR3. Fields, in order: V gene, J gene, clone size, D gene, CDR3 protein, CDR3 DNA. The D gene is left open where the match is weak. Clone size, where shown, is once, few, many, or a class for clones that have expanded.

>TRBV5-1|TRBJ2-5|NA|NA
CASSLAGWGAETQYF
TGCGCCAGCAGCTTAGCCGGGTGGGGCGCCGAGACCCAGTACTTC
>TRBV30|TRBJ2-7|NA|NA
CAWNPGLSYEQYF
TGTGCCTGGAATCCAGGTCTATCCTACGAGCAGTACTTC
>TRBV4-3|TRBJ1-2|NA|NA
CASSQDWVGGEIYTF
TGCGCCAGCAGCCAAGATTGGGTGGGGGGTGAGATCTACACCTTC
>TRBV6-6|TRBJ2-2|NA|NA
CASRTGTLANTGELFF
TGTGCCAGCAGAACCGGGACACTCGCGAACACCGGGGAGCTGTTTTTT
>TRBV6-6|TRBJ1-2|NA|TRBD1
CASRPTRDSFNYGYTF
TGTGCCAGCAGGCCTACCCGGGACAGCTTCAACTATGGCTACACCTTC
>TRBV11-2|TRBJ1-4|NA|TRBD1
CASSLDFGQGLGEKLFF
TGTGCCAGCAGCTTAGACTTCGGACAGGGGCTAGGGGAAAAACTGTTTTTT
>TRBV7-2|TRBJ1-4|NA|NA
CASSPTVWATNEKLFF
TGTGCCAGCAGCCCGACAGTGTGGGCAACTAATGAAAAACTGTTTTTT
>TRBV12-2|TRBJ1-5|NA|NA
CASRSQPGQGAYNQPQHF
TGTGCAAGTCGCTCCCAACCGGGACAGGGGGCTTACAATCAGCCCCAGCATTTT
>TRBV5-4|TRBJ2-7|NA|TRBD2
CASSSGLAAHTAYEQYF
TGTGCCAGCAGCTCGGGACTAGCGGCCCATACGGCCTACGAGCAGTACTTC
>TRBV30|TRBJ2-1|NA|TRBD2
CAWSVRLAGNEQFF
TGTGCCTGGAGTGTACGGCTAGCGGGAAATGAGCAGTTCTTC
>TRBV29-1|TRBJ1-2|NA|NA
CSVAFAGANYGYTF
TGCAGCGTTGCCTTTGCGGGGGCTAACTATGGCTACACCTTC
>TRBV5-4|TRBJ2-6|NA|TRBD1
CASSERDRGRSGANVLTF
TGTGCCAGCAGCGAAAGGGACAGGGGACGCTCTGGGGCCAACGTCCTGACTTTC
>TRBV7-9|TRBJ1-3|once|NA
CASSPQGRLGNTIYF
TGTGCCAGCAGCCCGCAGGGCCGGTTGGGAAACACCATATATTTT
>TRBV5-1|TRBJ2-1|NA|TRBD2
CASSQFTSGAYNEQFF
TGCGCCAGCAGCCAATTCACTAGCGGGGCCTACAATGAGCAGTTCTTC
>TRBV3-1/TRBV3-2|TRBJ1-1|NA|NA
CASSQGPLGDAFF
TGTGCCAGCAGCCAAGGACCCCTGGGAGACGCTTTCTTT
>TRBV7-8|TRBJ1-2|NA|TRBD1
CASSFFTGDYGYTF
TGTGCCAGCAGCTTTTTCACAGGGGATTATGGCTACACCTTC
>TRBV3-1/TRBV3-2|TRBJ2-5|NA|NA
CASSQEPYLTQYF
TGTGCCAGCAGCCAAGAGCCCTATCTTACCCAGTACTTC
>TRBV2|TRBJ1-2|NA|NA
CASSEPPSYGYTF
TGTGCCAGCAGTGAACCACCTAGCTATGGCTACACCTTC
>TRBV30|TRBJ1-1|NA|TRBD1
CAWSGRTGVNTEAFF
TGTGCCTGGAGTGGCAGGACAGGGGTGAACACTGAAGCTTTCTTT
>TRBV28|TRBJ1-1|NA|NA
CASSPLRNTEAFF
TGTGCCAGCAGTCCCCTGAGGAACACTGAAGCTTTCTTT
>TRBV2|TRBJ2-2|NA|TRBD1
CASRGQGTGELFF
TGTGCCAGCAGGGGACAGGGGACCGGGGAGCTGTTTTTT
>TRBV6-2/TRBV6-3|TRBJ1-2|NA|TRBD1
CASSNRDRNYGYTF
TGTGCCAGCAGTAACCGGGACAGAAACTATGGCTACACCTTC
>TRBV2|TRBJ1-1|NA|NA
CASKRTTTEAFF
TGTGCCAGCAAACGGACAACCACTGAAGCTTTCTTT
>TRBV4-2|TRBJ2-5|NA|NA
CASSRNPGVEETQYF
TGTGCCAGCAGCCGGAACCCCGGGGTTGAAGAGACCCAGTACTTC
>TRBV7-9|TRBJ2-1|NA|NA
CASSLDSMNEQFF
TGTGCCAGCAGCTTGGACAGTATGAATGAGCAGTTCTTC
>TRBV28|TRBJ2-2|NA|NA
CASSRLGANTGELFF
TGTGCCAGCAGCAGACTTGGAGCGAACACCGGGGAGCTGTTTTTT
>TRBV7-6|TRBJ2-1|NA|NA
CASSSSPGGWDEQFF
TGTGCCAGCAGCTCCTCCCCCGGGGGTTGGGATGAGCAGTTCTTC